Listed below are T cell receptor beta chains from one sample, sequenced in a study of control samples from healthy donors and cancer patients. Profiling relied on immunoSEQ multiplex PCR, and the TCRdb table lists in-frame clones only, not all of them. The sample lists under 20,000 clones, around four fifths seen once, with over 25% in the top ten. The specimen sequenced was PBMCs. The source of these receptors is a woman aged 70 to 79 with lung cancer. Both conserved end residues are part of each CDR3. Each record gives: J gene, clone size, V gene, D gene, CDR3 DNA, CDR3 protein. The D gene is left open where the match is weak. Rows may omit the clone size; those that give it use once, few, many or a size class.

TRBJ1-2,once,TRBV30,TRBD1,TGTGCCTGGAGCCCCGGGACAGGGGGTACGCGAGGCAACTATGGCTACACCTTC,CAWSPGTGGTRGNYGYTF
TRBJ1-4,.,TRBV21-1,.,TGTGCCAGCAGCCCCTGGAGTAGGGTAAATGAAAAACTGTTTTTT,CASSPWSRVNEKLFF
TRBJ1-1,.,TRBV28,.,TGTGCCAGCACCCTTGGCCCTCACACTGAAGCTTTCTTT,CASTLGPHTEAFF
TRBJ1-1,.,TRBV2,.,TGTGCCAGCAGTGTTCGGACAGCCCTCAACACTGAAGCTTTCTTT,CASSVRTALNTEAFF
TRBJ1-4,.,TRBV7-2,.,TGTGCCAGCAGCTTAGCGCAGGGGAGTGGGACTAATGAAAAACTGTTTTTT,CASSLAQGSGTNEKLFF
TRBJ1-4,.,TRBV7-9,.,TGTGCCAGCAGCTATACAGGGAGGGGTGAAAAACTGTTTTTT,CASSYTGRGEKLFF
TRBJ1-2,.,TRBV19,.,TGTGCCAGTAGTTCGGACTTCTATGGCTACACCTTC,CASSSDFYGYTF
TRBJ2-5,.,TRBV7-2,.,TGTGCCAGCAGCCCCAGTTGGGTAGCAGGAGAGACCCAGTACTTC,CASSPSWVAGETQYF
TRBJ1-4,.,TRBV19,.,TGTGCCAGTAGTCCACAGGGAAATGGTAATGAAAAACTGTTTTTT,CASSPQGNGNEKLFF
TRBJ2-3,.,TRBV3-1/TRBV3-2,.,TGTGCCAGCAGCCTTACCTATTCAGATACGCAGTATTTT,CASSLTYSDTQYF
TRBJ2-7,once,TRBV4-3,TRBD1,TGCGCCAGCAGCCAGGACAGGAGCTCCTACGAGCAGTACTTC,CASSQDRSSYEQYF
TRBJ2-1,.,TRBV2,TRBD2,TGTGCCAGCAGCCCCGGGACTAGCGCCTACAATGAGCAGTTCTTC,CASSPGTSAYNEQFF
TRBJ2-3,.,TRBV5-1,.,TGCGCCAGCAGCTTGGGATCGGACTATCGCACAGATACGCAGTATTTT,CASSLGSDYRTDTQYF
TRBJ1-3,.,TRBV11-2,.,TGTGCCAGCAGCCCAACGGGGGTCTCTGGAAACACCATATATTTT,CASSPTGVSGNTIYF
TRBJ2-7,.,TRBV21-1,.,TGTGCCAGCAGCACCAAAAGTGGGATACTAGCGGGATACCTTTACGAGCAGTACTTC,CASSTKSGILAGYLYEQYF
TRBJ2-5,.,TRBV9,TRBD1,TGTGCCAGCAGCCGGGGACAGGGGGCGCGGGAGACCCAGTACTTC,CASSRGQGARETQYF
TRBJ2-2,.,TRBV4-1,.,TGCGCCAGCAGCCAAGATTCGGGATGGGCCGGGGAGCTGTTTTTT,CASSQDSGWAGELFF
TRBJ1-5,.,TRBV12-3/TRBV12-4,.,TGTGCCAGCAGTTTGCCTAGCAATCAGCCCCAGCATTTT,CASSLPSNQPQHF
TRBJ2-3,once,TRBV6-5,TRBD2,TGTGCCAGCAGTTTGGGACTAGGGGTTGGCACAGATACGCAGTATTTT,CASSLGLGVGTDTQYF
TRBJ2-1,once,TRBV27,TRBD2,TGTGCCAGCAGTTCCTGGACTAGCGGGAATTCCTACAATGAGCAGTTCTTC,CASSSWTSGNSYNEQFF
TRBJ2-3,.,TRBV18,TRBD1,TGTGCCAGCTCACCGAAGGACAGGGTACGCACAGATACGCAGTATTTT,CASSPKDRVRTDTQYF
TRBJ2-1,few,TRBV5-1,.,TGCGCCAGCAGCTTGTGGGGGCAGGCCGCGAACTCCTACAATGAGCAGTTCTTC,CASSLWGQAANSYNEQFF
TRBJ1-5,.,TRBV7-2,.,TGTGCCAGCAGCTTAAATGGTCAGCCCCAGCATTTT,CASSLNGQPQHF
TRBJ1-1,.,TRBV20-1,.,TGCAGTGCTAGCCCGAACACTGAAGCTTTCTTT,CSASPNTEAFF
TRBJ1-1,.,TRBV7-8,.,TGTGCCAGCAGCTTAGGGACAGTTAACACTGAAGCTTTCTTT,CASSLGTVNTEAFF
TRBJ2-5,.,TRBV7-9,TRBD1,TGTGCCAGCAGCGAGAGGGACAGCCAAGAGACCCAGTACTTC,CASSERDSQETQYF
TRBJ2-1,.,TRBV7-2,.,TGTGCCAGCAGCTTAGAGCCCCGTAATTACAATGAGCAGTTCTTC,CASSLEPRNYNEQFF
TRBJ1-5,.,TRBV5-5,.,TGTGCCAGCAGCTTGACTGCAGGGAGCAATCAGCCCCAGCATTTT,CASSLTAGSNQPQHF
TRBJ1-1,few,TRBV27,.,TGTGCCAGCAGTTTGGGGGGGGCAGGGAACACTGAAGCTTTCTTT,CASSLGGAGNTEAFF
TRBJ2-1,once,TRBV3-1/TRBV3-2,.,TGTGCCAGCAGCTTAACCGCTAGCGCACCCTACAATGAGCAGTTCTTC,CASSLTASAPYNEQFF
TRBJ1-2,once,TRBV11-2,TRBD1,TGTGCCAGCAGCTTCTCCCACCGGGACAGGGGCTATGGCTACACCTTC,CASSFSHRDRGYGYTF
TRBJ2-1,.,TRBV7-6,.,TGTGCCAGCAGCCTTCAGGGGCAACTCCAGTGGAATGAGCAGTTCTTC,CASSLQGQLQWNEQFF
TRBJ2-3,.,TRBV6-6,TRBD2,TGTGCCAGCAGCCACAATAGCGGGAAACGCACAGATACGCAGTATTTT,CASSHNSGKRTDTQYF
TRBJ1-3,.,TRBV18,.,TGTGCCAGCTCACCTGCACAGGCGTCTGGAAACACCATATATTTT,CASSPAQASGNTIYF
TRBJ2-2,.,TRBV9,TRBD2,TGTGCCAGCAGCCCTCCGGGACTAAAGAACACCGGGGAGCTGTTTTTT,CASSPPGLKNTGELFF
TRBJ2-7,.,TRBV27,TRBD2,TGTGCCAGCAGTTTACTAGCGGGCCCGTCCTACGAGCAGTACTTC,CASSLLAGPSYEQYF
TRBJ2-7,once,TRBV7-6,TRBD2,TGTGCCAGCAGCCCAGGGACTAGCGGGTACTACGAGCAGTACTTC,CASSPGTSGYYEQYF
TRBJ1-3,.,TRBV5-5,.,TGTGCCAGCAGCTTATCCAGACAGGCGGCTGGAAACACCATATATTTT,CASSLSRQAAGNTIYF
TRBJ2-1,.,TRBV14,TRBD2,TGTGCCAGCAGCCACCTGACTAGCGGGAGCTCGGGTGAGCAGTTCTTC,CASSHLTSGSSGEQFF
TRBJ2-1,.,TRBV19,.,TGTGCCAGTACCGAAGTCCCGCCGTCCTACAATGAGCAGTTCTTC,CASTEVPPSYNEQFF
TRBJ2-2,.,TRBV5-5,TRBD2,TGTGCCAGCAGCGCGATGTCCGGGACTAGCGGGAACACCGGGGAGCTGTTTTTT,CASSAMSGTSGNTGELFF
TRBJ1-1,.,TRBV24-1,TRBD1,TGTGCCACCAGCAGCGGGACAGCGAACACTGAAGCTTTCTTT,CATSSGTANTEAFF
TRBJ1-2,.,TRBV5-6,.,TGTGCCAGCAGCTTGGGTGGGGGCACGGTCTATGGCTACACCTTC,CASSLGGGTVYGYTF
TRBJ1-6,.,TRBV4-3,.,TGCGCCAGCAGCCAAGATTACGGGGGAATGGGCGGCAGTTTCTATAATTCACCCCTCCACTTT,CASSQDYGGMGGSFYNSPLHF
TRBJ1-6,.,TRBV28,TRBD1,TGTGCCAGCAATGACAGGGTAGGCGGCTCACCCCTCCACTTT,CASNDRVGGSPLHF
TRBJ2-7,.,TRBV7-7,TRBD1,TGTGCCAGCAGCCCGGGGGTGAGACAGGGGGCAGGGGAGCAGTACTTC,CASSPGVRQGAGEQYF
TRBJ1-1,.,TRBV5-1,.,TGCGCCAGCAGCTTGGCCGGAACAGGAGAAGCTTTCTTT,CASSLAGTGEAFF
TRBJ2-1,few,TRBV2,TRBD1,TGTGCATGCGACAGGGGCCGTGAGCAGTTCTTC,CACDRGREQFF